The clone carrying this T cell receptor (beta chain) occurred once. No antigen is known for it. Researchers amplified the TCR beta CDR3 regions from RNA transcripts. First-round RT-PCR targeting the TCR CDR3 was performed with the HTBI primer set. TCRdb re-analysed the multiplex PCR reads in MiXCR, keeping a single row per CDR3 protein. The table lists about 400,000 distinct CDR3 sequences, roughly 15% of them singletons. The sample is drawn from a study of T cells in Graves' hyperthyroidism and ophthalmopathy. The overall study: Peripheral blood was drawn at first diagnosis, prior to all treatment.

Study observations and caveats: A model of 13 V-J features distinguished ophthalmopathy from stable hyperthyroidism. Prediction of ophthalmopathy progression came a median 6.5 months pre-onset.

The sample comprised blood. The clonotype comes from a woman aged 55-70 years with Graves' ophthalmopathy.

The CDR3 reads CASSLGTVEAFF. DNA for the CDR3: TGTGCCAGCAGCCTTGGGACAGTTGAAGCTTTCTTT. This chain connects TRBV11-2 to TRBJ1-1; 7 nucleotides line up with TRBD1. Germline V gene data show CDR1 as SGHAT and CDR2 as FQNNGV. With V trimmed by 5 bases and J by 7 bases, 4 bases remained unmatched. The CDR3 runs to 12 residues.